This T cell receptor (beta chain) appears in the sequencing data of a study of blood T cell repertoires in COVID-19. Study at large: Samples representing acute and convalescent COVID-19 were sourced from the United States, Italy and Spain.

Germline values: CDR1 SGHKS, CDR2 YYEKEE (reference sequence). With 2 bases removed from V and 0 bases from J, the gap between germline ends came to 9 bases. The CDR3 runs to 14 residues. The method was immunoSEQ multiplex PCR; TCRdb's version includes in-frame clones alone and lacks a portion of them. The table has 60,000 to 65,000 clones, 90% seen once. This rearrangement joins TRBV5-5 to TRBJ2-7, with D maybe TRBD2 (6 bases). The sample was peripheral blood. The receptor was isolated from a woman older than 75 with active COVID-19. The CDR3: CASSFGGYSYEQYF. DNA for the CDR3: TGTGCCAGCAGCTTTGGAGGGTACTCCTACGAGCAGTACTTC. The variable domain in full, completed from reference TRBV5-5 and TRBJ2-7, reads DAGVTQSPTHLIKTRGQQVTLRCSPISGHKSVSWYQQVLGQGPQFIFQYYEKEERGRGNFPDRFSARQFPNYSSELNVNALLLGDSALYLCASSFGGYSYEQYFGPGTRLTVT.